This TCR beta chain appears in the sequencing data of a study of technical replicates of blood from a handful of donors. TCRdb's table, derived via immunoSEQ multiplex PCR, lists solely in-frame clones and lacks some. Of around 80,000 clones listed, roughly 94% are singletons. This clone was observed once. Germline trimming cut 3 bases from V and 3 bases from J; bases unmatched to any gene: 4. CDR1 and CDR2 from the germline V gene are SGHNT and YENEEA. The CDR3 is 15 residues long. Material for sequencing was T cells isolated from PBMCs. The J gene is TRBJ1-1, the V gene TRBV11-3; 10 bases are shared with TRBD1. This clonotype was sampled from a human donor in good health. The CDR3 loop reads CASSFRTGGYTEAFF. Here the CDR3 DNA reads TGTGCCAGCAGCTTTAGGACAGGGGGGTACACTGAAGCTTTCTTT.